This T cell receptor (beta chain) was captured by sequencing in a study of T cell responses to AZD1222 COVID-19 vaccine. TCRdb's table, derived via immunoSEQ multiplex PCR, lists solely in-frame clones and lacks some. The sample lists tens of thousands of clones; roughly 90% were seen once. J was trimmed by 7 bases and V by 4 bases; bases with no gene match: 6. Germline V lookup: CDR1 MNHEY, CDR2 SVGAGI. The CDR3 loop spans 16 amino acids. J is TRBJ2-1 and V is TRBV6-5; TRBD2 matches 14 bases. The input for sequencing was peripheral blood, taken on day 0 of AZD1222 vaccination. This TCR derives from an adult in good health. The CDR3 DNA sequence: TGTGCCAGCAGTTCGTCCGGGACTAGCGGGAGAAATGAGCAGTTCTTC. Residues: CASSSSGTSGRNEQFF.